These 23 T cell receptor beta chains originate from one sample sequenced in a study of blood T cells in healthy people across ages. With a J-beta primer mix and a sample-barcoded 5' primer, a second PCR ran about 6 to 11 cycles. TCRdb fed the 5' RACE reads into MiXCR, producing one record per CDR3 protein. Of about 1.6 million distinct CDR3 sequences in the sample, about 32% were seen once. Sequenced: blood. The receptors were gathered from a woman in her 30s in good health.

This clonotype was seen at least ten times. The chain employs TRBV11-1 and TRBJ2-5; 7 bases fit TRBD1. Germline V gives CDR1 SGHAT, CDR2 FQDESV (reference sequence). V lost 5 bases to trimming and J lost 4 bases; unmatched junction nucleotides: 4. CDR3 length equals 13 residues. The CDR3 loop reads CASSRDSRETQYF. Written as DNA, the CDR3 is TGTGCCAGCAGCAGGGACAGTCGAGAGACCCAGTACTTC.

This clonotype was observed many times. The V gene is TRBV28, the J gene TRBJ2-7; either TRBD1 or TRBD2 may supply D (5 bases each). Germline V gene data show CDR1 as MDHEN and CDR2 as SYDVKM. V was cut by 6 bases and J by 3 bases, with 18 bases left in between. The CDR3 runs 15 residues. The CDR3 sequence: CASSPTWQRGYEQYF. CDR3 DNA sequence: TGTGCCAGCAGCCCGACCTGGCAGAGGGGCTACGAGCAGTACTTC.

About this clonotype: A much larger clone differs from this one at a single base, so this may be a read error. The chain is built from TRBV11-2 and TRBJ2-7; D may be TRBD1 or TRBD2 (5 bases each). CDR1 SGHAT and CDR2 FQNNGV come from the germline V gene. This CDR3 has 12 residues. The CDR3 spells CTSSFGGPEQYF. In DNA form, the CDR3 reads TGTACCAGCAGCTTTGGGGGACCGGAGCAGTACTTC.

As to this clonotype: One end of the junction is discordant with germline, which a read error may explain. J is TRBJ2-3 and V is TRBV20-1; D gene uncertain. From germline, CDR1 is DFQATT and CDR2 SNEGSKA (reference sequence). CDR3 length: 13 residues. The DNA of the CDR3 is TGCAGTGCTAGAGTTGGCAGCACAGATACGCGGTATTTT. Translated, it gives CSARVGSTDTRYF.

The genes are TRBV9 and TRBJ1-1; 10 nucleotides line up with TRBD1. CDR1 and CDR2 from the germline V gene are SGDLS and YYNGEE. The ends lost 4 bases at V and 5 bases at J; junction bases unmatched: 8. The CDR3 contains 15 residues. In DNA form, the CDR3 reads TGTGCCAGCAGCATGACCGGGACAGGGGCGACTGAAGCTTTCTTT. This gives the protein CASSMTGTGATEAFF. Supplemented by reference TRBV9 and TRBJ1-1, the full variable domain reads DSGVTQTPKHLITATGQRVTLRCSPRSGDLSVYWYQQSLDQGLQFLIQYYNGEERAKGNILERFSAQQFPDLHSELNLSSLELGDSALYFCASSMTGTGATEAFFGQGTRLTVV.

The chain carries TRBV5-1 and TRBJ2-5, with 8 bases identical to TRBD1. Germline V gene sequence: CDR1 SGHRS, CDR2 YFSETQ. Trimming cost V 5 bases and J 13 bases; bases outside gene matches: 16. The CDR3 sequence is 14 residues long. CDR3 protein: CASSPGTGPYERYF. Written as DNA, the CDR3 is TGCGCCAGCAGTCCCGGGACAGGACCCTACGAGCGGTACTTC.

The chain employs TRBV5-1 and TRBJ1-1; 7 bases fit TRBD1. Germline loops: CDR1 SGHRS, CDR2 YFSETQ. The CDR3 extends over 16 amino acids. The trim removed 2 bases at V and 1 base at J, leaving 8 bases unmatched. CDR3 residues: CASSFIRQGPNTEAFF. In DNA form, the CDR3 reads TGCGCCAGCAGCTTCATCCGACAGGGACCGAACACTGAAGCTTTCTTT.

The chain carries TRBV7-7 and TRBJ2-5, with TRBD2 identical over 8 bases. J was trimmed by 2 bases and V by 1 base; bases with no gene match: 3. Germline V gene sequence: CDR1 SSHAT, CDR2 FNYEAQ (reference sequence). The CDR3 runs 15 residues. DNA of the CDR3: TGTGCCAGCAGCTTAGGGATAGCGGGACAAGAGACCCAGTACTTC. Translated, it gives CASSLGIAGQETQYF.

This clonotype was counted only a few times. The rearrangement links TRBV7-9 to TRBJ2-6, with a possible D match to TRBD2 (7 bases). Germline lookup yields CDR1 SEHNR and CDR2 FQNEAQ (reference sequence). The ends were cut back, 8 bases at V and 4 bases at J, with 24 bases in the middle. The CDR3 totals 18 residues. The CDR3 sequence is CASLSFLPGGPGANVLTF. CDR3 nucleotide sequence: TGTGCCAGCCTATCATTCCTCCCCGGGGGGCCAGGGGCCAACGTCCTGACTTTC.

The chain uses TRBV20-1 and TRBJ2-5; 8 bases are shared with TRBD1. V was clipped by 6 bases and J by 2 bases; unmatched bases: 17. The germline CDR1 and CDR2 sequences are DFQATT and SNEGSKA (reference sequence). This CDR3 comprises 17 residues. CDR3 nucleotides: TGCAGTGCCGAGTCCCAACAGGGGGAGGTAGTACAAGAGACCCAGTACTTC. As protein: CSAESQQGEVVQETQYF.

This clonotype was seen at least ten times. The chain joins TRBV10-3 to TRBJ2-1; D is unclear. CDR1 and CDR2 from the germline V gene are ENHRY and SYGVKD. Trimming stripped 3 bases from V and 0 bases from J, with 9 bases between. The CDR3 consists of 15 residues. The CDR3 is CAISDRVSSYNEQFF. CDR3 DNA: TGTGCCATCAGTGATAGGGTTAGCTCCTACAATGAGCAGTTCTTC.

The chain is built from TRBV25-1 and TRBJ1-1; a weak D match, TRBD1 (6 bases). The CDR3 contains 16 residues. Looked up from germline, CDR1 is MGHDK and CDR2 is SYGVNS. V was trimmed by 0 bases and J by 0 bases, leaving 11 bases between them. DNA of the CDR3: TGTGCCAGCAGTGAATATCTAACAGGGATGAACACTGAAGCTTTCTTT. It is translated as CASSEYLTGMNTEAFF. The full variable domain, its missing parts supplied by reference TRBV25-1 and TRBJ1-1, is EADIYQTPRYLVIGTGKKITLECSQTMGHDKMYWYQQDPGMELHLIHYSYGVNSTEKGDLSSESTVSRIRTEHFPLTLESARPSHTSQYLCASSEYLTGMNTEAFFGQGTRLTVV.

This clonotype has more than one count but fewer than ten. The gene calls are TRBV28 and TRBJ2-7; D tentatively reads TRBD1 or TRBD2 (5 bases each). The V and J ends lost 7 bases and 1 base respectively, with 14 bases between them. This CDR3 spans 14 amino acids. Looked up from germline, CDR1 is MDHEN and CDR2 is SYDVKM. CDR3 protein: CASTAGTASYEQYF. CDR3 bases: TGTGCCAGCACCGCTGGGACGGCTTCCTACGAGCAGTACTTC.

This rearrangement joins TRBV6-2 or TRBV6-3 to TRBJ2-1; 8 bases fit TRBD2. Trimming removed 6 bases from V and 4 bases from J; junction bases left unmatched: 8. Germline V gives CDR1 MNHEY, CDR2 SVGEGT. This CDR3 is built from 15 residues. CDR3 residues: CASSEGTSRYNEQFF. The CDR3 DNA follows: TGTGCCAGCAGCGAAGGGACTAGTAGGTACAATGAGCAGTTCTTC.

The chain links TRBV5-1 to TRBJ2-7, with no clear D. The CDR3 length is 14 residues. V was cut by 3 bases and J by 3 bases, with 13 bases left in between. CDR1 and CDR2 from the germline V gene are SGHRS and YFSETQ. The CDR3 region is CASSSSDTSYEQYF. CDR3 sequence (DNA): TGCGCCAGCAGCTCCTCAGACACCAGCTACGAGCAGTACTTC.

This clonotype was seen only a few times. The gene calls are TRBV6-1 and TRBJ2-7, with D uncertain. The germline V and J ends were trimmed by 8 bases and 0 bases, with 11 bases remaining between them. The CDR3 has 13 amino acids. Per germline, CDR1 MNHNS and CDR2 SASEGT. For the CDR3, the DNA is TGTGCCAGCGGACGGGTCGGCTCCTACGAGCAGTACTTC. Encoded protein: CASGRVGSYEQYF.

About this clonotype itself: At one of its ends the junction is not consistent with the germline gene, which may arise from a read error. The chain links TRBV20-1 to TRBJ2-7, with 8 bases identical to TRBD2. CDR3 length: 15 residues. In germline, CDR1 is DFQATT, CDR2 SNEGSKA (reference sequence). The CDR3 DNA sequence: TGCAATGCTAGAGCTACTAGCGGAGCCACCTACGAGCAGTACTTC. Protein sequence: CNARATSGATYEQYF.

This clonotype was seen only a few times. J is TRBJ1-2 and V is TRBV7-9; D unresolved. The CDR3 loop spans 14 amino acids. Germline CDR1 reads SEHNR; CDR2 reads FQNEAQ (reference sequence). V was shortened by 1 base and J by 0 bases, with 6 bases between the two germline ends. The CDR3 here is CASSLVLSNYGYTF. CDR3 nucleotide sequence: TGTGCCAGCAGCTTAGTCCTGTCTAACTATGGCTACACCTTC.

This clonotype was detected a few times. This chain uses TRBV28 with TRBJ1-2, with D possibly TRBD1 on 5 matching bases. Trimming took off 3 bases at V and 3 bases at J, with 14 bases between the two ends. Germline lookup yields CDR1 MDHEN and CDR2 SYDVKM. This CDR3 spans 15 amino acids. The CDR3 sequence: CASSLPGKGYYGYTF. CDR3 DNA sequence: TGTGCCAGCAGTTTGCCAGGGAAGGGGTACTATGGCTACACCTTC.

The CDR3 coding sequence is TGTGCCAGCAGGGGGGTGGAGGGAAAATACAATGAGCAGTTCTTC. This translates into CASRGVEGKYNEQFF. The chain uses TRBV28 and TRBJ2-1; D may be TRBD2 (6 bases). The CDR3 extends over 15 amino acids. CDR1 and CDR2 (germline): MDHEN, SYDVKM. V was clipped by 6 bases and J by 4 bases, with 16 bases between them.

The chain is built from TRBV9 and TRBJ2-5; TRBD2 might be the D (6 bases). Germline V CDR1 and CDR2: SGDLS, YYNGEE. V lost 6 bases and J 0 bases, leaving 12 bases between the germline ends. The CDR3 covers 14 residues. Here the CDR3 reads CASTPERDQETQYF. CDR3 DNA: TGTGCCAGCACTCCTGAGCGGGACCAAGAGACCCAGTACTTC.

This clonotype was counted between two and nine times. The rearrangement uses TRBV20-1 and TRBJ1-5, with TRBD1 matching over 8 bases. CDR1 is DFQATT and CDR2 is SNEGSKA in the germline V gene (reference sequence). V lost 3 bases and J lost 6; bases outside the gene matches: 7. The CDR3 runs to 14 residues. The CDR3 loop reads CSARDREGGQPQHF. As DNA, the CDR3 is TGCAGTGCTAGGGACAGGGAGGGGGGTCAGCCCCAGCATTTT.

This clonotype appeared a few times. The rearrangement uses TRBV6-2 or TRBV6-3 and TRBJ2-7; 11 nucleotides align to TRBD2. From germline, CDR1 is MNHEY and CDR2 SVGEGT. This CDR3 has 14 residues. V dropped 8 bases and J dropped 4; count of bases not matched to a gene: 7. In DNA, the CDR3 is TGTGCCAGCCTTGCACTAGCGGGAGCATACGAGCAGTACTTC. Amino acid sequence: CASLALAGAYEQYF.